The entry below gives a single T cell receptor beta chain sequence along with its context. No antigen is known for it. Its ends do not fully match the called genes, so a read error is possible. This sample stems from a study of T cells after yellow fever vaccination. General study points: CD4 and CD8 compartments shared a small share of clonotypes. The study re-detected most primary-vaccination clones after the booster (roughly 95% CD4, roughly 91% CD8). When the response was secondary, it was weaker but reached its peak faster, day 5 versus 15.

The CDR3 sequence is 12 residues long. Germline values: CDR1 SQVTM, CDR2 ANQGSEA. Conversion of TCR transcripts into cDNA relied on 5'RACE template switching, which added a universal primer site and UMIs. One entry per CDR3 protein results from TCRdb running MiXCR on the 5' RACE reads. There are hundreds of thousands of distinct CDR3 sequences in the sample; 9% to 15% occur only once, and under 15% lies in the top ten. This clonotype originated in a man aged 25 to 45 who received the YFV17D yellow fever vaccine. This chain links TRBV29-1 with TRBJ2-3, with D perhaps matching TRBD2 (5 bases). The sample consisted of PBMCs, taken on the day of the yellow fever booster vaccination. CDR3: CSVVASIDTQYF. CDR3 DNA sequence: TGCAGCGTTGTCGCTAGCATAGATACGCAGTATTTT.